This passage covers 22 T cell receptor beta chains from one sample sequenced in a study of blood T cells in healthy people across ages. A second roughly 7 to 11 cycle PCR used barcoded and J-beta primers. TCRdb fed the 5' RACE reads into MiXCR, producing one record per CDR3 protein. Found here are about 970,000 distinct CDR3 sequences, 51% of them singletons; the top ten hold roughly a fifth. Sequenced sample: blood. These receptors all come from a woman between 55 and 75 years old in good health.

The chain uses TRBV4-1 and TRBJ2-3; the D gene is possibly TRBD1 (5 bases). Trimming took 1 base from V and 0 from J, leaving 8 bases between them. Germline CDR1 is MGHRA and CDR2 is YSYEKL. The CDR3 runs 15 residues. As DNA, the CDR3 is TGCGCCAGCAGCCAAGGGACATTTAGCACAGATACGCAGTATTTT. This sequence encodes CASSQGTFSTDTQYF.

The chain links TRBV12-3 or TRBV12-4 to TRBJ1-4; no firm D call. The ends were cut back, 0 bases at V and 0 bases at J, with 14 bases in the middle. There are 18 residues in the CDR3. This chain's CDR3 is CASSLAPSHRATNEKLFF. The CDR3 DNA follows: TGTGCCAGCAGTTTAGCCCCGAGTCACCGGGCAACTAATGAAAAACTGTTTTTT.

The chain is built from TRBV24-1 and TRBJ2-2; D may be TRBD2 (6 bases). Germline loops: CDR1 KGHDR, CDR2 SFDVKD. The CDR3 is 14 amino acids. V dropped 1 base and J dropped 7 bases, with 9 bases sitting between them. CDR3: CATSDFQGLGELFF. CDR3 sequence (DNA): TGTGCCACCAGTGATTTTCAGGGACTCGGGGAGCTGTTTTTT.

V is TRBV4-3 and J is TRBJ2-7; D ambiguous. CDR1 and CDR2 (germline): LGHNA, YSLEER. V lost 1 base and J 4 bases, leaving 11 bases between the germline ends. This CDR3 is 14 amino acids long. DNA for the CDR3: TGCGCCAGCAGCCAAGGGCCTAGTAGGTACGAGCAGTACTTC. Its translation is CASSQGPSRYEQYF.

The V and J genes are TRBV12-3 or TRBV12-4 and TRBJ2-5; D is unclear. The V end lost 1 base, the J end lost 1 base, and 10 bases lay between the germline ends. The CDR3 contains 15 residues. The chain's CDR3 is CASSLGQATQETQYF. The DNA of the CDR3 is TGTGCCAGCAGTTTAGGCCAGGCAACCCAAGAGACCCAGTACTTC.

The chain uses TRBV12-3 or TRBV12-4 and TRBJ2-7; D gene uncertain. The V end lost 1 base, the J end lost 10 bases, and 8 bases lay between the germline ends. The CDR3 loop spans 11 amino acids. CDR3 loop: CASSLGTDQYF. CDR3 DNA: TGTGCCAGCAGTTTAGGTACCGACCAGTACTTC.

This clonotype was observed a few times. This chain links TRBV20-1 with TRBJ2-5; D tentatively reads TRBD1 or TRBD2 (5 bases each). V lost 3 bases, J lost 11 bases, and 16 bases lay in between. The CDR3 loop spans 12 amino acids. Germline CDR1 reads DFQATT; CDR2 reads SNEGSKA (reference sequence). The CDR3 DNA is TGCAGTGCTAGTAAGAGGGCGGCAGGGCAGTACTTC. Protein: CSASKRAAGQYF.

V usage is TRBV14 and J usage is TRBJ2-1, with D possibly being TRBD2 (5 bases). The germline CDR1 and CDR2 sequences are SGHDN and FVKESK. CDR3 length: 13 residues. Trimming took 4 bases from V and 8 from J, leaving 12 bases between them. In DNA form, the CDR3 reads TGTGCCAGCAGCCTGGGAGTGCTGGATGAGCAGTTCTTC. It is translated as CASSLGVLDEQFF.

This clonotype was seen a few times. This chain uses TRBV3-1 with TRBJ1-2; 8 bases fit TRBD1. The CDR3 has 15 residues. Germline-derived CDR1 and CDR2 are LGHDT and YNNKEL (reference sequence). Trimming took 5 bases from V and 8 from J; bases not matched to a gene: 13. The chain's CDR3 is CASSGRTGPIGGYTF. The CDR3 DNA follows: TGTGCCAGCAGCGGACGGACAGGGCCTATAGGCGGCTACACCTTC. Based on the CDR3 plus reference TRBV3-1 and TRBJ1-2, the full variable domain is DTAVSQTPKYLVTQMGNDKSIKCEQNLGHDTMYWYKQDSKKFLKIMFSYNNKELIINETVPNRFSPKSPDKAHLNLHINSLELGDSAVYFCASSGRTGPIGGYTFGSGTRLTVV.

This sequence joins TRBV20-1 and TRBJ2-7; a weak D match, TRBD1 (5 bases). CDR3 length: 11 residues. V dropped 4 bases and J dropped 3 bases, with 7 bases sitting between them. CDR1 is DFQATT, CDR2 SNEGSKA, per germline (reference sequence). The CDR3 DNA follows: TGCAGTGCTATTCAGGGCTACGAGCAGTACTTC. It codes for CSAIQGYEQYF.

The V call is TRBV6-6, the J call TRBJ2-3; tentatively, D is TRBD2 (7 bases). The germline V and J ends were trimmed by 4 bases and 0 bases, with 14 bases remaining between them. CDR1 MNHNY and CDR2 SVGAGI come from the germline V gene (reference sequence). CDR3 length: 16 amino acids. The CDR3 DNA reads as TGTGCCAGCAGTTTAGGAGCGGGACATAGCACAGATACGCAGTATTTT. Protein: CASSLGAGHSTDTQYF.

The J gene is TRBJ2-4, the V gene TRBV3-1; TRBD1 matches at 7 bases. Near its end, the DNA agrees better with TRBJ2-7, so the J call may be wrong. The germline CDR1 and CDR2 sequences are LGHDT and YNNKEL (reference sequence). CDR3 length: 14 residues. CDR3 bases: TGTGCCAGCAGCCACGGGACAGCCCTCTACGAGCAGTACTTC. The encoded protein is CASSHGTALYEQYF.

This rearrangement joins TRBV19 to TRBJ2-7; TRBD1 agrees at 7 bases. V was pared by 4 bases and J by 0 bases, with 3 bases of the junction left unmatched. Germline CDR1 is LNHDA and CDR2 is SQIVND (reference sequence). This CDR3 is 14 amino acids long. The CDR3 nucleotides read TGTGCCAGTAGTACCACAGGGGCCTCCTACGAGCAGTACTTC. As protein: CASSTTGASYEQYF.

The CDR3 is CSAEGGDTQYF. Here the CDR3 DNA reads TGCAGCGCCGAAGGAGGAGATACGCAGTATTTT. This chain links TRBV29-1 with TRBJ2-3; possibly TRBD2 for D (5 bases). Trimming stripped 7 bases from V and 5 bases from J, with 10 bases between. The CDR3 is 11 residues long. Germline CDR1 is SQVTM and CDR2 is ANQGSEA.

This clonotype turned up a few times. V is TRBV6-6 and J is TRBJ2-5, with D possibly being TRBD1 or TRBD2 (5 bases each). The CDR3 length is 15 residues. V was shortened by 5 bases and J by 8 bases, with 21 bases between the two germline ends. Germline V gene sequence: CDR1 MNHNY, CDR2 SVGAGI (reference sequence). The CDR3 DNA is TGTGCCAGCAGTCCATATACCGGGACCTCGGCAACCCAGTACTTC. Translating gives CASSPYTGTSATQYF.

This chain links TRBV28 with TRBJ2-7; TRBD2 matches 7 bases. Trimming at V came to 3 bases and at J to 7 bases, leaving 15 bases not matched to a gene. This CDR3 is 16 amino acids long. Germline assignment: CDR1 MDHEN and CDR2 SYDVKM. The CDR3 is CASSFNGEGNYNEQYF. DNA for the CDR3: TGTGCCAGCAGTTTCAACGGGGAGGGAAACTACAATGAGCAGTACTTC.

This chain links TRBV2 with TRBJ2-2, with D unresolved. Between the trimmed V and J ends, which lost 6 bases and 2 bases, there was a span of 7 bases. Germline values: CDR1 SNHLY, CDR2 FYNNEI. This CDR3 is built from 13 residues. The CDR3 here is CASRVENTGELFF. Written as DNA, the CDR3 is TGTGCCAGCAGGGTTGAAAACACCGGGGAGCTGTTTTTT.

The CDR3 reads CASSQEEGQGNYGYTF. The CDR3 nucleotides are TGTGCCAGCAGCCAAGAGGAGGGACAGGGTAACTATGGCTACACCTTC. This chain links TRBV4-2 with TRBJ1-2, with 9 bases fitting TRBD1. This CDR3 contains 16 residues. CDR1 LGHNA and CDR2 YNFKEQ come from the germline V gene. The J segment lost 1 base and the V segment lost 0 bases, leaving 3 bases of the junction unmatched.

The CDR3 sequence: CASSPYPHLQGPTDTQYF. CDR3 nucleotide sequence: TGTGCCAGCAGTCCTTACCCGCATCTACAGGGGCCCACAGATACGCAGTATTTT. This chain links TRBV12-3 or TRBV12-4 with TRBJ2-3; TRBD1 aligns across 7 bases. This CDR3 is built from 18 residues. V shed 5 bases and J 2 bases; nucleotides not matched to a gene: 16.

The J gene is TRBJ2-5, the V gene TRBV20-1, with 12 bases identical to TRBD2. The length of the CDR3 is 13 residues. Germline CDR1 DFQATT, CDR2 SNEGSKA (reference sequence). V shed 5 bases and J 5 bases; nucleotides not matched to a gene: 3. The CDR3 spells CSAGLAGTETQYF. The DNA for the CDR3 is TGCAGTGCTGGACTAGCGGGGACTGAGACCCAGTACTTC.

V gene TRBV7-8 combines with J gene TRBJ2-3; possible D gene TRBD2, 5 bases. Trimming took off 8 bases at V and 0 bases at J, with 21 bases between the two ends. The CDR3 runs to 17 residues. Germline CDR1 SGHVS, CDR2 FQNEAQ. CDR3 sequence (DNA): TGTGCCAGCTCGCGGGCCATTCCGGGCCCCAGCACAGATACGCAGTATTTT. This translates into CASSRAIPGPSTDTQYF.

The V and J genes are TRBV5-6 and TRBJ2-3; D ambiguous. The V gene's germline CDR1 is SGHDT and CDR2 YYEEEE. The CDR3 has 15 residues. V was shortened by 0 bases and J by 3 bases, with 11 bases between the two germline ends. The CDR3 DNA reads TGTGCCAGCAGCTTGGTGGTTAGCTCGACAGATACGCAGTATTTT. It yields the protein CASSLVVSSTDTQYF.